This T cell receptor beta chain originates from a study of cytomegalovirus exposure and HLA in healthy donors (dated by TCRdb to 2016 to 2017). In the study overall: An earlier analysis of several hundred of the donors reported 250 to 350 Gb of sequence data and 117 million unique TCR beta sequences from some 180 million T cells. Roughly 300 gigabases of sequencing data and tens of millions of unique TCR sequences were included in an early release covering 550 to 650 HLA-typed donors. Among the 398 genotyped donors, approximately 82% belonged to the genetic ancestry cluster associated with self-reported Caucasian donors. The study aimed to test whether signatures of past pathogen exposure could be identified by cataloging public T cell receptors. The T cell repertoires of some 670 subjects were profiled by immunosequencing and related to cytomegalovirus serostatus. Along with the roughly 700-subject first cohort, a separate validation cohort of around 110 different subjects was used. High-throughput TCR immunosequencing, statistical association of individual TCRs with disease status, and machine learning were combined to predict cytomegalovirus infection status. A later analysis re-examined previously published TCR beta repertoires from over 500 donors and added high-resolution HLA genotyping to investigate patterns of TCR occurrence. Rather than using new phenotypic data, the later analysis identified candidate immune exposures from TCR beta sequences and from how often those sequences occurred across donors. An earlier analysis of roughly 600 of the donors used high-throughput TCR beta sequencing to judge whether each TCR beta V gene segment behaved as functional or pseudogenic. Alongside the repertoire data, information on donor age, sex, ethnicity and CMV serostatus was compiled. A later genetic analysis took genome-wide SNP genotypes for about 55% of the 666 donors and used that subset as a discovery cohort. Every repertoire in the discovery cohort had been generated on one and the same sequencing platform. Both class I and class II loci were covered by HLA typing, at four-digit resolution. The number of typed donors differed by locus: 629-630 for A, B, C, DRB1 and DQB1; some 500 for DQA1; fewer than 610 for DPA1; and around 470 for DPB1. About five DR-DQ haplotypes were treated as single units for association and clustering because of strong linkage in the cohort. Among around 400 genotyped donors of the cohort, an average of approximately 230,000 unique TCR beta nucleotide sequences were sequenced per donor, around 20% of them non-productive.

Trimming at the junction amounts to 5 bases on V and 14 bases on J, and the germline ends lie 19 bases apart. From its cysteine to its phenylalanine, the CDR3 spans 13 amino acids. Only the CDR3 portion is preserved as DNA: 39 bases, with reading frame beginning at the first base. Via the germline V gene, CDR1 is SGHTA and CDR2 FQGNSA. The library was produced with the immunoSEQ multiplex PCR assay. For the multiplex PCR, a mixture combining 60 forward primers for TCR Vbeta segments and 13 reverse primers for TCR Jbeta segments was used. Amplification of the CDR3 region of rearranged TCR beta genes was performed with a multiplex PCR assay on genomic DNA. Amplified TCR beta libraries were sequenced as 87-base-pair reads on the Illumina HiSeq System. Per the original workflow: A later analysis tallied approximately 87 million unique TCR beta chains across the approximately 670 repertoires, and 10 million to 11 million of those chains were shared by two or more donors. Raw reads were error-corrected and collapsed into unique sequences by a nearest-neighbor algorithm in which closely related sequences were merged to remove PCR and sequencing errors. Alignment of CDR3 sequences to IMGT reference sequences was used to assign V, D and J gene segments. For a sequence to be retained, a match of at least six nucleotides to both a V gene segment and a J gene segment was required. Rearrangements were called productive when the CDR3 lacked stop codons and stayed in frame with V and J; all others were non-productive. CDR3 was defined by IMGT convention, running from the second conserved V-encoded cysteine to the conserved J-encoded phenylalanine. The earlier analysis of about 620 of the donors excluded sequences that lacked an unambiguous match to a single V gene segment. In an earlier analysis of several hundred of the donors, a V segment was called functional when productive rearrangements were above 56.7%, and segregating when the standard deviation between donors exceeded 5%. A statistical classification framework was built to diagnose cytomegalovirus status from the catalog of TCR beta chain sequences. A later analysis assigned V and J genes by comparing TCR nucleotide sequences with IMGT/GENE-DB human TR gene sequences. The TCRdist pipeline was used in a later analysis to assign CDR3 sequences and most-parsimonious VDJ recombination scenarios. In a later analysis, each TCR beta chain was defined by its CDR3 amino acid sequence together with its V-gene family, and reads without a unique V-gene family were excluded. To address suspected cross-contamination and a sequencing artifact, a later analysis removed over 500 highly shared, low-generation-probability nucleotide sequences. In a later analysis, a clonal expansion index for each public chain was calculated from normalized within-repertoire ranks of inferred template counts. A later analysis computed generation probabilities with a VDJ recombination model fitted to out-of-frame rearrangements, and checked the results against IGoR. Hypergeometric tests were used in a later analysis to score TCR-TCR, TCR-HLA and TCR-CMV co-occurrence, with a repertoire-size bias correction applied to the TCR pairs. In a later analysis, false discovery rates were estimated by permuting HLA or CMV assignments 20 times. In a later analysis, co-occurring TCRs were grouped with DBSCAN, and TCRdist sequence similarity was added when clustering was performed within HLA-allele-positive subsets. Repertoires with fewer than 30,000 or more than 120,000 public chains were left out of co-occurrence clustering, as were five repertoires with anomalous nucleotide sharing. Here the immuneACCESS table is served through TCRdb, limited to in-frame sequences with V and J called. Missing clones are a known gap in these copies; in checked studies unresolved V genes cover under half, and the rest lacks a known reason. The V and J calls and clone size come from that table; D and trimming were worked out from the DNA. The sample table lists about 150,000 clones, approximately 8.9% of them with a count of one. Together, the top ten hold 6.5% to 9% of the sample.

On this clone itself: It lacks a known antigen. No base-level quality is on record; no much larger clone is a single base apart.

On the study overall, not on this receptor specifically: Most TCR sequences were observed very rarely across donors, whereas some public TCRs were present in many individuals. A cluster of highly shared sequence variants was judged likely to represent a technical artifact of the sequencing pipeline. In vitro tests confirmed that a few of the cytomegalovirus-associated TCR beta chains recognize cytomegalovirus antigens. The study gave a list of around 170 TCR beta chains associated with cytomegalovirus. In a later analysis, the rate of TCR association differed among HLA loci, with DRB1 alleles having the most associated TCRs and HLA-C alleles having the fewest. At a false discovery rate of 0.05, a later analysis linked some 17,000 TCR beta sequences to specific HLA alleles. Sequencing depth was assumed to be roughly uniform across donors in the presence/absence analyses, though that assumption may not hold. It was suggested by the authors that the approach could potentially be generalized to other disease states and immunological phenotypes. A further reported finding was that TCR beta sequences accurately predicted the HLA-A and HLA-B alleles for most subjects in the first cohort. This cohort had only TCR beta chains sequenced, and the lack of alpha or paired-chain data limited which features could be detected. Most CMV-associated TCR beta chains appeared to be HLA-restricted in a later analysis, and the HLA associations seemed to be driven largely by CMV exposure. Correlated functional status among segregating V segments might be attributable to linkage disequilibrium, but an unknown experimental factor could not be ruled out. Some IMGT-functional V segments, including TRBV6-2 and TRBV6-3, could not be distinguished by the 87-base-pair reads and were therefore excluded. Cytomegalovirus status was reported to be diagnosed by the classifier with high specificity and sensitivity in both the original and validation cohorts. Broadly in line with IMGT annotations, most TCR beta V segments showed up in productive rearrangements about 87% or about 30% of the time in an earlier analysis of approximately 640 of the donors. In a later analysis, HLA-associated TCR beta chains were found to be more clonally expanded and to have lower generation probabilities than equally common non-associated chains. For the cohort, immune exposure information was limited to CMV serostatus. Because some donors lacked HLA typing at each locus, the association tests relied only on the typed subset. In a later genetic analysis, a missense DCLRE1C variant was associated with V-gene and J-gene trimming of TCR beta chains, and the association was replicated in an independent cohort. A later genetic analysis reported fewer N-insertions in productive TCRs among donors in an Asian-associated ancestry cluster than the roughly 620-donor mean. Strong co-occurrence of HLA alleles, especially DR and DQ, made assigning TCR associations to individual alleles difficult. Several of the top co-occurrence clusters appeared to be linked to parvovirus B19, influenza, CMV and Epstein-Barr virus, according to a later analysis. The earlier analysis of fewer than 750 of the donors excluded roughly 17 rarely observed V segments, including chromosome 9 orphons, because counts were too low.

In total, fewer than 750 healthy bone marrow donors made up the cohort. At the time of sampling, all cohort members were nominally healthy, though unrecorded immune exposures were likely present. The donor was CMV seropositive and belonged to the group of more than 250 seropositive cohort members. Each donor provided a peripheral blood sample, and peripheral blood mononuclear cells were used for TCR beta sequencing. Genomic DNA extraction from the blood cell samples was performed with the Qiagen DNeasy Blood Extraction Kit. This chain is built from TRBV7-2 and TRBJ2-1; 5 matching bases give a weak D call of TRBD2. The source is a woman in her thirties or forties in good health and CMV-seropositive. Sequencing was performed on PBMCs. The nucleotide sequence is TGTGCCAGCAGCCCTCCGGGGTTGCCCAGGAAGTTCTTC. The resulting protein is CASSPPGLPRKFF.